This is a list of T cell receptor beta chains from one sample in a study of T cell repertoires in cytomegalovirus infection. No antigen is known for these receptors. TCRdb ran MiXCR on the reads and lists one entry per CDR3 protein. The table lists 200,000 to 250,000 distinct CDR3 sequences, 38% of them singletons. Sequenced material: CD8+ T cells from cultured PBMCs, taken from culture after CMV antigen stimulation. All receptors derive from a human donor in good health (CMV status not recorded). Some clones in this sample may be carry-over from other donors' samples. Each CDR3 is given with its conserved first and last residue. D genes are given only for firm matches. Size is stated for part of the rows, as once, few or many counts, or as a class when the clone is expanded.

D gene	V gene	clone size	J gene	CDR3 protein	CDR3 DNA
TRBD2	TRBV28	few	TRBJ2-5	CASGLDRETQYF	TGTGCCAGCGGACTAGATAGAGAGACCCAGTACTTC
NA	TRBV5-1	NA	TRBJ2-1	CASSWDTSTYNEQFF	TGCGCCAGCAGCTGGGACACCTCTACCTACAATGAGCAGTTCTTC
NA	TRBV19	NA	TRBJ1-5	CASSIARGADQPQHF	TGTGCCAGTAGTATAGCCAGGGGCGCGGATCAGCCCCAGCATTTT
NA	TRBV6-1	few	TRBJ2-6	CASSGQRAGANVLTF	TGTGCCAGCAGTGGACAAAGGGCAGGGGCCAACGTCCTGACTTTC
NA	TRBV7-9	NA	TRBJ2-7	CASSYSLGEKRLGQYF	TGTGCCAGCAGCTATAGCCTGGGGGAGAAGAGATTGGGGCAGTACTTC
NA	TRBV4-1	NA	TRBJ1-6	CASSQDPYYLGKGKSRSPLHF	TGTGCCAGCAGCCAAGATCCATACTACCTGGGGAAGGGGAAAAGCCGATCACCCCTCCACTTT
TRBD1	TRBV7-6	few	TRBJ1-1	CASSAGQGGMYTEAFF	TGTGCCAGCAGCGCCGGACAGGGTGGGATGTACACTGAAGCTTTCTTT
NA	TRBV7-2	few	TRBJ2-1	CASSFGGYNEQFF	TGTGCCAGCAGCTTTGGCGGCTACAATGAGCAGTTCTTC
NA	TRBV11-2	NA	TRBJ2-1	CASTPGRVNEQFF	TGTGCCAGCACCCCAGGCAGGGTCAATGAGCAGTTCTTC
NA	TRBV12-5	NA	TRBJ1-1	CASARGGIDTEAFF	TGTGCTAGTGCCCGAGGGGGAATCGACACTGAAGCTTTCTTT
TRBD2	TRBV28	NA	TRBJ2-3	CASSSMTSGRESTDTQYF	TGTGCCAGCAGTTCCATGACTAGCGGGAGAGAGAGCACAGATACGCAGTATTTT
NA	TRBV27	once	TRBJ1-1	CASSTGQYTEAFF	TGTGCCAGCAGTACGGGACAATACACTGAAGCTTTCTTT
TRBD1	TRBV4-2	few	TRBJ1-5	CASSQDQQTGFQPQHF	TGTGCCAGCAGCCAAGATCAACAGACAGGGTTTCAGCCCCAGCATTTT
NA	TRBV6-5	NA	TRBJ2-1	CASSYLMNSNNEQFF	TGTGCCAGCAGTTACTTGATGAACTCGAACAATGAGCAGTTCTTC
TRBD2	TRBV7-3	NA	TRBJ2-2	CASSIPPGTRSPGELFF	TGTGCCAGCAGCATCCCCCCCGGGACTAGATCCCCCGGGGAGCTGTTTTTT
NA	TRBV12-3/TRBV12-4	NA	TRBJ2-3	CASIHGRGGDTQYF	TGTGCCAGCATCCACGGCCGGGGAGGAGATACGCAGTATTTT
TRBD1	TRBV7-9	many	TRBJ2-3	CASSLETGGVDTQYF	TGTGCCAGCAGCTTAGAGACAGGGGGAGTAGATACGCAGTATTTT
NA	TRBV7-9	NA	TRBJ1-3	CASSLVSVTSGNTIYF	TGTGCCAGCAGCTTAGTTTCAGTAACCTCTGGAAACACCATATATTTT
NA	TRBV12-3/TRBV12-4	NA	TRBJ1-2	CASSFQTYGYTF	TGTGCCAGCAGTTTCCAGACCTATGGCTACACCTTC
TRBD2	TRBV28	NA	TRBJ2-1	CASSPPLTSESSYNEQFF	TGTGCCAGCAGTCCGCCCCTTACTAGCGAGAGCTCCTACAATGAGCAGTTCTTC
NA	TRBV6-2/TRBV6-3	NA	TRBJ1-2	CASSYLHNYGYTF	TGTGCCAGCAGTTACTTACATAACTATGGCTACACCTTC
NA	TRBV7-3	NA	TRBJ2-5	CASSPDVGKTQYF	TGTGCCAGCAGCCCCGACGTCGGAAAGACCCAGTACTTC
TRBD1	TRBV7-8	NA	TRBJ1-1	CASSLRRQGGPEAFF	TGTGCCAGCAGCTTACGACGACAGGGGGGGCCTGAAGCTTTCTTT
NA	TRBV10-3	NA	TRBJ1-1	CAISTYIGTEAFF	TGTGCCATCAGTACCTACATTGGCACTGAAGCTTTCTTT
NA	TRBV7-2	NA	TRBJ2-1	CASSLPPGLQNEQFF	TGTGCCAGCAGCTTACCGCCGGGACTCCAAAATGAGCAGTTCTTC
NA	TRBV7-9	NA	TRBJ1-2	CANSPNRDGYTF	TGTGCCAACAGCCCTAACAGGGATGGCTACACCTTC
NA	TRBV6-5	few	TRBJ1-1	CASRQTTVNTEAFF	TGTGCCAGCAGACAGACGACGGTGAACACTGAAGCTTTCTTT
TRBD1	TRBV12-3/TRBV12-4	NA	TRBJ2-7	CASSGHRGYAYEQYF	TGTGCCAGCAGTGGACACAGGGGTTATGCCTACGAGCAGTACTTC
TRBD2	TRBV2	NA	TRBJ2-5	CASSDSGGAEETQYF	TGTGCCAGCAGTGACAGCGGGGGGGCGGAAGAGACCCAGTACTTC